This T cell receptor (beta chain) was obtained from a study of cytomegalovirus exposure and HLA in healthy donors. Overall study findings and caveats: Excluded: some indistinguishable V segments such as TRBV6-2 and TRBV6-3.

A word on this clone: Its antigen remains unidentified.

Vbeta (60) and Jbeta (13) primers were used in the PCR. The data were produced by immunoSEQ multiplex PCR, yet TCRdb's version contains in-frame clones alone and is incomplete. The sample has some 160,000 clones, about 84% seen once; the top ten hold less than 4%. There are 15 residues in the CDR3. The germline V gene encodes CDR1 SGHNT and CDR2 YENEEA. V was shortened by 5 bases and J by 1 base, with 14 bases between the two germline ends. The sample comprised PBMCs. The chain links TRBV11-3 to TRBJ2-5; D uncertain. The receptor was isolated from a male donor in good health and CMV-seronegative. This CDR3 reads CASSHARQSQETQYF. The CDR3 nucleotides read TGTGCCAGCAGCCACGCCCGTCAGTCCCAAGAGACCCAGTACTTC.